The clone carrying this T cell receptor (beta chain) has at least ten counts. What it recognizes is unknown. The data stem from a study of T-cell reconstitution after alpha-beta-depleted transplantation in children. General observations from the study: For some patients, TCRbeta diversity was high at day 60 because of recipient T cells and thymic progenitors that survived. A year post-transplant, T-cell counts and diversity derived mostly from newly produced T cells. Expanded clones from the graft, numbering several hundred, reportedly supplied alpha-beta T cells about two months after transplant.

Unique molecular identifiers were incorporated into the prepared TCRbeta library. TCRdb called the PCR reads again in MiXCR, with one record for every CDR3 protein. The sample contains some 840,000 distinct CDR3 sequences, roughly 15% of which appear only once. The V and J ends lost 1 base and 3 bases respectively, with 13 bases between them. The V gene's germline CDR1 is MGHRA and CDR2 YSYEKL. This CDR3 is built from 15 residues. The receptor comes from a male patient aged 10 to 17 who had a stem cell transplant for acute lymphoblastic leukemia, so the T cells may come from the graft donor. The V and J genes are TRBV4-1 and TRBJ2-7, with D maybe TRBD2 (6 bases). The sequencing used PBMCs, mostly from graft donor cells, collected 360 days after TCRalphabeta/CD19-depleted stem cell transplant. CDR3 in amino acids: CASSQGLVGYYEQYF. CDR3 DNA sequence: TGCGCCAGCAGCCAAGGACTAGTCGGGTACTACGAGCAGTACTTC.